Below, 18 T cell receptor beta chains from the same sample are listed, as sequenced in a study of cytomegalovirus exposure and HLA in healthy donors. The PCR employed 60 Vbeta primers together with 13 Jbeta primers. Clones were read by immunoSEQ multiplex PCR, and TCRdb kept only the in-frame ones, dropping some. The sample gives more than 80,000 clones, under 85% of which show up once; about 4% is in the top ten. Sequencing used PBMCs. The receptors were sampled from a woman in her thirties or forties in good health and CMV-seropositive.

The chain uses TRBV6-1 and TRBJ2-1; TRBD2 agrees at 13 bases. CDR1 is MNHNS and CDR2 is SASEGT in the germline V gene. The CDR3 contains 15 residues. V gave up 6 bases and J gave up 4 bases; unmatched junction bases: 3. The CDR3 spells CASRPGLAGYNEQFF. In DNA, the CDR3 is TGTGCCAGCAGGCCGGGACTAGCGGGGTACAATGAGCAGTTCTTC.

The CDR3 DNA reads as TGTGCCAGCAGCTTCCCGGCCTACGAGCAGTACTTC. It translates to CASSFPAYEQYF. V gene TRBV7-9 combines with J gene TRBJ2-7; D not certain. This CDR3 has 12 amino acids. V was shortened by 3 bases and J by 2 bases, with 5 bases between the two germline ends. Per the germline V gene, CDR1 is SEHNR and CDR2 is FQNEAQ (reference sequence).

J is TRBJ2-2 and V is TRBV19; D perhaps matches TRBD1 (7 bases). Trimming stripped 3 bases from V and 5 bases from J, with 10 bases between. The germline V gene encodes CDR1 LNHDA and CDR2 SQIVND (reference sequence). The CDR3 spans 14 residues. The DNA for the CDR3 is TGTGCCAGTAGTATTCCAGGGGGGACCGGGGAGCTGTTTTTT. Protein sequence: CASSIPGGTGELFF.

The CDR3 sequence: CASSGTSPGGELFF. The CDR3 DNA reads as TGTGCCAGCAGCGGGACTAGTCCGGGCGGGGAGCTGTTTTTT. The chain joins TRBV2 to TRBJ2-2, with 8 bases fitting TRBD2. The V gene end was trimmed by 6 bases and the J gene end by 7 bases; junction bases not matched to a gene: 7. The CDR3 extends over 14 amino acids. Germline V gene data show CDR1 as SNHLY and CDR2 as FYNNEI. The whole variable domain, remainder taken from reference TRBV2 and TRBJ2-2, is EPEVTQTPSHQVTQMGQEVILRCVPISNHLYFYWYRQILGQKVEFLVSFYNNEISEKSEIFDDQFSVERPDGSNFTLKIRSTKLEDSAMYFCASSGTSPGGELFFGEGSRLTVL.

This clone was detected only a few times. This chain joins TRBV9 and TRBJ1-4; 8 nucleotides agree with TRBD1. There are 17 residues in the CDR3. Germline V gives CDR1 SGDLS, CDR2 YYNGEE. V lost 3 bases, J lost 12 bases, and 19 bases stayed unmatched. The CDR3 region is CASSGQPIQGGRAELFF. For the CDR3, the DNA is TGTGCCAGCAGCGGACAACCAATACAGGGGGGACGGGCGGAACTGTTTTTT. The variable domain in full, with the rest retrieved from reference TRBV9 and TRBJ1-4, is DSGVTQTPKHLITATGQRVTLRCSPRSGDLSVYWYQQSLDQGLQFLIQYYNGEERAKGNILERFSAQQFPDLHSELNLSSLELGDSALYFCASSGQPIQGGRAELFFGSGTQLSVL.

This clone was observed a handful of times. V gene TRBV7-9 combines with J gene TRBJ1-6; possibly TRBD1 for D (5 bases). The germline V gene encodes CDR1 SEHNR and CDR2 FQNEAQ (reference sequence). Trimming left V 5 bases short and J 6 bases short, with 17 bases between. This CDR3 has 16 residues. This CDR3 is CASSGGGWGVNSPLHF. For the CDR3, the DNA is TGTGCCAGCAGCGGGGGGGGTTGGGGAGTTAATTCACCCCTCCACTTT.

The rearrangement joins TRBV2 to TRBJ1-1, with unresolved D. With 6 bases removed from V and 3 bases from J, the gap between germline ends came to 17 bases. The CDR3 consists of 15 residues. Looked up from germline, CDR1 is SNHLY and CDR2 is FYNNEI. CDR3 loop: CASRDRWVGDTEAFF. The CDR3 nucleotides read TGTGCCAGCAGGGACCGGTGGGTGGGAGACACTGAAGCTTTCTTT.

The gene calls are TRBV11-3 and TRBJ2-1; D may be TRBD2 (5 bases). In germline, CDR1 is SGHNT, CDR2 YENEEA. The CDR3 loop spans 15 amino acids. V was shortened by 3 bases and J by 1 base, with 10 bases between the two germline ends. The CDR3 DNA sequence: TGTGCCAGCAGCTTCGAACCGGGGTCCTACAATGAGCAGTTCTTC. This sequence encodes CASSFEPGSYNEQFF.

CDR3 bases: TGTGCCACCCGTAGCGGGAGCGCCACCGGGGAGCTGTTTTTT. Translation: CATRSGSATGELFF. The chain has TRBV28 and TRBJ2-2; 9 bases line up with TRBD2. CDR1 is MDHEN and CDR2 is SYDVKM in the germline V gene. Germline trimming cut 10 bases from V and 4 bases from J; bases unmatched to any gene: 7. This CDR3 region has 14 residues.

This chain links TRBV2 with TRBJ2-3, with 15 nucleotides matching TRBD2. This CDR3 has 18 amino acids. The germline CDR1 and CDR2 sequences are SNHLY and FYNNEI. Unmatched junction bases numbered 9, after V lost 4 bases and J lost 4 bases. As DNA, the CDR3 is TGTGCCAGCAGTGGGACCGGGACTAGCGGGAGGAACGCAGATACGCAGTATTTT. It is translated as CASSGTGTSGRNADTQYF.

This chain connects TRBV29-1 to TRBJ2-7; TRBD2 aligns across 10 bases. CDR1 and CDR2 from the germline V gene are SQVTM and ANQGSEA. V lost 6 bases, J lost 4 bases, and 6 bases stayed unmatched. CDR3 size: 13 residues. CDR3 sequence (DNA): TGCAGCGTGCGACTAGCGGGTGCGTACGAGCAGTACTTC. This gives the protein CSVRLAGAYEQYF.

Points on this clone: One end of the junction varies from germline; a read error may be responsible. The V and J genes are TRBV7-7 and TRBJ2-7, with 14 bases that match TRBD2. CDR3 size: 16 residues. Germline loops: CDR1 SSHAT, CDR2 FNYEAQ (reference sequence). The CDR3 sequence is CASSPGLAGGTYEQYF. CDR3 nucleotide sequence: TGTGCTAGCAGCCCAGGACTAGCGGGAGGTACCTACGAGCAGTACTTC.

The chain is built from TRBV14 and TRBJ2-7, with TRBD2 matching 7 bases. J gave up 1 base and V 4 bases, and 10 bases lay outside the gene matches. Per germline, CDR1 SGHDN and CDR2 FVKESK. This CDR3 has 16 amino acids. CDR3 nucleotides: TGTGCCAGCAGCCCGCTGGGGACTACCCATTCCTACGAGCAGTACTTC. Protein sequence: CASSPLGTTHSYEQYF.

The chain is built from TRBV6-1 and TRBJ2-7; TRBD1 aligns across 8 bases. The V and J ends lost 0 bases and 0 bases, in that order; junction bases with no gene match: 7. Germline V lookup: CDR1 MNHNS, CDR2 SASEGT. CDR3 size: 17 residues. CDR3 sequence (DNA): TGTGCCAGCAGTGAAGCGGCAGGGGGCGTGGGCTCCTACGAGCAGTACTTC. This translates into CASSEAAGGVGSYEQYF.

The chain employs TRBV5-1 and TRBJ2-7, with D possibly TRBD2 on 5 matching bases. CDR3 length: 15 residues. Germline loops: CDR1 SGHRS, CDR2 YFSETQ. V lost 2 bases to trimming and J lost 2 bases, with 14 bases between them. CDR3 coding DNA: TGCGCCAGCAGCTTAGAGGGTAAAGAAACCTACGAGCAGTACTTC. This gives the protein CASSLEGKETYEQYF.

V is TRBV5-1 and J is TRBJ2-1, with a weak D call TRBD1 (5 bases). The length of the CDR3 is 14 residues. CDR1 is SGHRS and CDR2 is YFSETQ in the germline V gene. Trimming cost V 2 bases and J 4 bases, with 10 bases left between them. The CDR3 DNA reads as TGCGCCAGCAGCTTCGAGACAGCTTACAATGAGCAGTTCTTC. This encodes CASSFETAYNEQFF.

This clone was observed once. The V gene is TRBV27, the J gene TRBJ1-2, with D possibly being TRBD1 (5 bases). V was shortened by 2 bases and J by 8 bases, with 12 bases between the two germline ends. Per the germline V gene, CDR1 is MNHEY and CDR2 is SMNVEV (reference sequence). This CDR3 contains 13 residues. The DNA of the CDR3 is TGTGCCAGCAGTTTAAAAGGGGTGGAGGGCTACACCTTC. This encodes CASSLKGVEGYTF.

The gene calls are TRBV18 and TRBJ2-7, with 12 bases fitting TRBD2. The CDR3 extends over 17 amino acids. Germline trimming cut 0 bases from V and 0 bases from J; bases unmatched to any gene: 3. The germline CDR1 and CDR2 sequences are KGHSH and LQKENI. The CDR3 reads CASSPPGLAGSSYEQYF. The DNA of the CDR3 is TGTGCCAGCTCACCACCGGGACTAGCGGGCAGCTCCTACGAGCAGTACTTC.